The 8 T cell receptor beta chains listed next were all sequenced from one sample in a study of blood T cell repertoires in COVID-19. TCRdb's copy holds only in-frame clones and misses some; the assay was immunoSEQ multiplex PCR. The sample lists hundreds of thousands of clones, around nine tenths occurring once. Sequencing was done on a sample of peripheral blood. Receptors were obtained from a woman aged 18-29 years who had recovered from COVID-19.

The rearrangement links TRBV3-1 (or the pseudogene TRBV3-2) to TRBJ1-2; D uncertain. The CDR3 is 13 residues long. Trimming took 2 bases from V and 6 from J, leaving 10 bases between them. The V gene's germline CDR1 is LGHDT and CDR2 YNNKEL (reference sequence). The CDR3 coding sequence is TGTGCCAGCAGCCAACGGGCGGGGAATGGCTACACCTTC. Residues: CASSQRAGNGYTF.

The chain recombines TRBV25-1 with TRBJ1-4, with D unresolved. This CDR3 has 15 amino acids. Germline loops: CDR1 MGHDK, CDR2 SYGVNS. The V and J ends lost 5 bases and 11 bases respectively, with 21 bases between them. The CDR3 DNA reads TGTGCCAGCAGTAACCTTCCCTTCGCGGAAGGTAAACTGTTTTTT. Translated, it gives CASSNLPFAEGKLFF.

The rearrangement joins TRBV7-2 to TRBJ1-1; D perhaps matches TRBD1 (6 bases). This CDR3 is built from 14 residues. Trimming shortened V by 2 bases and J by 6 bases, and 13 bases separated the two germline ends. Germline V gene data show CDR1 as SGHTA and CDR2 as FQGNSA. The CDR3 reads CASSLWAGTSEAFF. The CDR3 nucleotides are TGTGCCAGCAGCTTATGGGCCGGGACATCTGAAGCTTTCTTT.

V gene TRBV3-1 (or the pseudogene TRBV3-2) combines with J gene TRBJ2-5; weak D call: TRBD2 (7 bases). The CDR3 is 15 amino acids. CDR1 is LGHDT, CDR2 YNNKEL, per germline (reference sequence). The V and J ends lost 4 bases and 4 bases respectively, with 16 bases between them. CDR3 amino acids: CASSRGGQGSETQYF. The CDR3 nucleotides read TGTGCCAGCAGCCGGGGGGGCCAAGGTTCAGAGACCCAGTACTTC.

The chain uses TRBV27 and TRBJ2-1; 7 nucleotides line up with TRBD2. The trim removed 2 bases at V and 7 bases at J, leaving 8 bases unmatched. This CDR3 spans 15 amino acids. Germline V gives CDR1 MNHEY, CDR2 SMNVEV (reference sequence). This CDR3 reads CASSLTGGWGNEQFF. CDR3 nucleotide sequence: TGTGCCAGCAGTTTAACGGGAGGTTGGGGTAATGAGCAGTTCTTC.

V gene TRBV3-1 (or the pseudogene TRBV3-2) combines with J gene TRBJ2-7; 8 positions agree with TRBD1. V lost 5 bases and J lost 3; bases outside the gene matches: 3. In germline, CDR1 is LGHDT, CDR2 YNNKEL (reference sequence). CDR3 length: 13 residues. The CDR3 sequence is CASSCGQGYEQYV. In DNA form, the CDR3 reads TGTGCCAGCAGCTGCGGACAGGGCTACGAGCAGTACGTC.

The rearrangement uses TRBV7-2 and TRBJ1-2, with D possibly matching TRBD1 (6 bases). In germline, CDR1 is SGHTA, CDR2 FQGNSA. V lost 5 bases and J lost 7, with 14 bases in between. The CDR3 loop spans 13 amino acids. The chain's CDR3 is CASSIYRDSGYTF. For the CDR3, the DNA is TGTGCCAGCAGCATCTACAGGGATTCTGGCTACACCTTC.

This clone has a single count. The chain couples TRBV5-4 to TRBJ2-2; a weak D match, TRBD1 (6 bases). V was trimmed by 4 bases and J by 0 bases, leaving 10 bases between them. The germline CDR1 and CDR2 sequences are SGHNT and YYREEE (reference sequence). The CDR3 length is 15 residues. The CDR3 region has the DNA TGTGCCAGCAGCAAGGACAGAGCGAACACCGGGGAGCTGTTTTTT. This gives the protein CASSKDRANTGELFF.